The 32 T cell receptor beta chains reported below all come from one sample, sequenced in a study of patients and donors after allogeneic stem cell transplantation. TCRdb called the RT-PCR reads again in MiXCR, with one record for every CDR3 protein. The sample has under 30,000 distinct CDR3 sequences, 29% seen once; the top ten hold 48%. The specimen was blood, either unsorted or a sorted T cell fraction (not recorded which). These receptor sequences come from a human donor who was either an allogeneic HSCT recipient or a stem cell or donor lymphocyte infusion donor (not recorded which). It is not recorded whose cells these are; they may come from a transplant donor.

The rearrangement links TRBV29-1 to TRBJ2-7; the D gene is possibly TRBD2 (6 bases). The ends were cut back, 2 bases at V and 8 bases at J, with 10 bases in the middle. The CDR3 spans 11 residues. Germline assignment: CDR1 SQVTM and CDR2 ANQGSEA. CDR3 loop: CSVEFGRKQYV. Written as DNA, the CDR3 is TGCAGCGTTGAATTTGGGAGGAAGCAGTACGTC.

The J gene is TRBJ1-2, the V gene TRBV6-5; possible D gene TRBD1, 6 bases. Germline V gene sequence: CDR1 MNHEY, CDR2 SVGAGI. The CDR3 covers 15 residues. Trimming took 4 bases from V and 3 from J, leaving 15 bases between them. CDR3 sequence (DNA): TGTGCCAGCAGTTTGTTGGGGGGCGCTGACTATGGCTACACCTTC. The encoded protein is CASSLLGGADYGYTF.

J is TRBJ1-4 and V is TRBV10-3; 9 nucleotides line up with TRBD1. There are 13 residues in the CDR3. With 9 bases clipped from V and 6 bases from J, the junction kept 5 bases outside the gene matches. Germline V gene lookup returns CDR1 ENHRY and CDR2 SYGVKD. CDR3 sequence reads: CAIGGDRDEKLFF. The CDR3 region has the DNA TGTGCCATTGGAGGGGACAGGGATGAAAAACTGTTTTTT.

This clonotype was seen a handful of times. The gene calls are TRBV6-5 and TRBJ1-6; TRBD1 aligns across 9 bases. V lost 5 bases, J lost 9 bases, and 5 bases stayed unmatched. CDR1 and CDR2 from the germline V gene are MNHEY and SVGAGI. The CDR3 sequence is 14 residues long. The CDR3 reads CASSRRDRASPLHF. As DNA, the CDR3 is TGTGCCAGCAGTCGCCGGGACAGGGCTTCACCCCTCCACTTT.

The chain uses TRBV6-2 or TRBV6-3 and TRBJ1-2, with D unresolved. Trimming left V 2 bases short and J 8 bases short, with 12 bases between. This CDR3 region has 13 residues. Germline CDR1 MNHEY, CDR2 SVGEGT. Here the CDR3 reads CASSYNSLGGYTF. Here the CDR3 DNA reads TGTGCCAGCAGTTACAATAGTCTGGGAGGCTACACCTTC.

This clonotype was seen a handful of times. The V and J genes are TRBV7-8 and TRBJ2-1, with D perhaps matching TRBD1 (5 bases). The V gene lost 3 bases and the J gene lost 3 bases, with 12 bases spanning the gap. The CDR3 totals 15 residues. Germline V gene sequence: CDR1 SGHVS, CDR2 FQNEAQ. The CDR3 DNA reads TGTGCCAGCAGCTTCCTCGGACACAGCTACAATGAGCAGTTCTTC. It is translated as CASSFLGHSYNEQFF.

The genes are TRBV6-5 and TRBJ1-3; a possible D gene is TRBD1 (6 bases). This CDR3 is built from 17 residues. V was trimmed by 0 bases and J by 0 bases, leaving 12 bases between them. The germline V gene has CDR1 MNHEY and CDR2 SVGAGI. The CDR3 loop reads CASSYSDRFSSGNTIYF. CDR3 coding DNA: TGTGCCAGCAGTTACTCGGACAGATTTAGCTCTGGAAACACCATATATTTT.

This chain joins TRBV6-5 and TRBJ2-2; 8 nucleotides match TRBD2. V trimming: 3 bases; J trimming: 7 bases; junction bases outside the gene matches: 7. This CDR3 comprises 15 residues. CDR1 and CDR2 (germline): MNHEY, SVGAGI. The CDR3 nucleotides are TGTGCCAGCAGTTATTTCGGGGGGGCCGGCGGGGAGCTGTTTTTT. Its translation is CASSYFGGAGGELFF.

This clonotype was recorded a few times. The V call is TRBV20-1, the J call TRBJ1-1; no firm D call. Germline V CDR1 and CDR2: DFQATT, SNEGSKA (reference sequence). Trimming stripped 5 bases from V and 1 base from J, with 14 bases between. CDR3 size: 14 residues. Written as DNA, the CDR3 is TGCAGTGCTCCTGGAGGGATTCCGAACACTGAAGCTTTCTTT. Its protein is CSAPGGIPNTEAFF.

The chain combines TRBV28 with TRBJ1-2; D might be TRBD1 (6 bases). CDR1 is MDHEN, CDR2 SYDVKM, per germline. Trimming took 3 bases from V and 3 from J, leaving 11 bases between them. The CDR3 is 14 amino acids. In DNA form, the CDR3 reads TGTGCCAGCAGTTTGGGCACAGGGCACTATGGCTACACCTTC. Amino acids: CASSLGTGHYGYTF.

This clonotype was recorded a few times. V and J are TRBV10-3 and TRBJ1-1; the D gene is possibly TRBD1 (6 bases). Trimming removed 3 bases from V and 1 base from J, with 9 bases in between. CDR3 length: 14 amino acids. The germline gives CDR1 ENHRY, CDR2 SYGVKD. CDR3 DNA sequence: TGTGCCATCAGTGATTACAGGGAGAACACTGAAGCTTTCTTT. Translated, it gives CAISDYRENTEAFF.

This clonotype was observed many times. The genes are TRBV6-1 and TRBJ1-2, with D tentatively TRBD1 (5 bases). The CDR3 spans 14 residues. Trimming took off 1 base at V and 10 bases at J, with 16 bases between the two ends. Germline CDR1 reads MNHNS; CDR2 reads SASEGT. The CDR3: CASSEEGRGRDYTF. The CDR3 bases are TGTGCCAGCAGTGAAGAGGGACGAGGAAGGGACTACACCTTC.

This clonotype was found a few times. The chain uses TRBV10-3 and TRBJ2-3, with D tentatively TRBD2 (6 bases). The V gene's germline CDR1 is ENHRY and CDR2 SYGVKD. Trimming shortened V by 6 bases and J by 0 bases, and 16 bases separated the two germline ends. This CDR3 is 16 amino acids long. DNA for the CDR3: TGTGCCATCAGCGACCGTGGGGGACTCAGCACAGATACGCAGTATTTT. It yields the protein CAISDRGGLSTDTQYF.

This rearrangement joins TRBV7-9 to TRBJ2-1; D gene unclear. The CDR3 is 16 residues long. V lost 5 bases to trimming and J lost 0 bases, with 14 bases between them. The germline V gene has CDR1 SEHNR and CDR2 FQNEAQ (reference sequence). The CDR3 DNA follows: TGTGCCAGCAGCGAAGGTCTTCCAAGCTCCTACAATGAGCAGTTCTTC. This sequence encodes CASSEGLPSSYNEQFF.

The chain is built from TRBV28 and TRBJ1-5; 10 bases map to TRBD1. The V gene's germline CDR1 is MDHEN and CDR2 SYDVKM. V lost 6 bases, J lost 5 bases, and 7 bases stayed unmatched. This CDR3 contains 15 residues. In nucleotides, the CDR3 is TGTGCCAGCAGCCCCGGGACAGGGGCCCATCAGCCCCAGCATTTT. Translation: CASSPGTGAHQPQHF.

This clonotype was found many times. The V and J genes are TRBV7-9 and TRBJ1-6; 7 nucleotides agree with TRBD1. The CDR3 consists of 18 residues. V lost 5 bases to trimming and J lost 0 bases; unmatched junction nucleotides: 10. Germline V gives CDR1 SEHNR, CDR2 FQNEAQ (reference sequence). CDR3 protein: CASSSGTVLSSYNSPLHF. Written as DNA, the CDR3 is TGTGCCAGCAGCAGCGGGACAGTCCTTAGCTCCTATAATTCACCCCTCCACTTT.

The genes are TRBV24-1 and TRBJ1-1; TRBD1 might be the D (5 bases). Deletions cut 6 bases from V and 4 bases from J, with 11 bases between. The CDR3 covers 13 residues. Germline values: CDR1 KGHDR, CDR2 SFDVKD. This CDR3 is CATSQPQGTEAFF. The DNA for the CDR3 is TGTGCCACCAGTCAACCCCAGGGCACTGAAGCTTTCTTT.

The chain employs TRBV11-2 and TRBJ2-3; D is undetermined. V dropped 0 bases and J dropped 8 bases, with 15 bases sitting between them. This CDR3 is built from 15 residues. Germline CDR1 is SGHAT and CDR2 is FQNNGV. CDR3 protein: CASSLEVTAFGTQYF. The CDR3 region has the DNA TGTGCCAGCAGCTTAGAGGTGACCGCCTTCGGTACGCAGTATTTT.

At least ten counts were recorded for this clonotype. The chain has TRBV6-5 and TRBJ1-6; a possible D gene is TRBD1 (6 bases). With 5 bases removed from V and 6 bases from J, the gap between germline ends came to 14 bases. The CDR3 has 15 amino acids. In germline, CDR1 is MNHEY, CDR2 SVGAGI. The CDR3: CASSPTGSANSPLHF. CDR3 bases: TGTGCCAGCAGTCCTACAGGGTCGGCTAATTCACCCCTCCACTTT.

This clonotype was seen at least ten times. The chain links TRBV12-3 or TRBV12-4 to TRBJ1-5; 8 bases align to TRBD1. Trimming took 6 bases from V and 3 from J; bases not matched to a gene: 7. There are 15 residues in the CDR3. The CDR3, as DNA: TGTGCCAGCAGCCCGGACAGGGTAGCCAATCAGCCCCAGCATTTT. Amino acid sequence: CASSPDRVANQPQHF.

The chain recombines TRBV6-2 or TRBV6-3 with TRBJ1-2, with 8 bases fitting TRBD1. Germline CDR1 reads MNHEY; CDR2 reads SVGEGT. Germline trimming cut 0 bases from V and 7 bases from J; bases unmatched to any gene: 7. The CDR3 extends over 15 amino acids. The CDR3 nucleotides read TGTGCCAGCAGTTACTCGAGTAAAGGGACAGGTGGCTACACCTTC. It encodes CASSYSSKGTGGYTF.

In its sample, this clonotype was seen a few times. This chain links TRBV14 with TRBJ1-1; D might be TRBD1 (6 bases). Germline V gives CDR1 SGHDN, CDR2 FVKESK. This CDR3 is 15 amino acids long. Trimming removed 0 bases from V and 3 bases from J, with 11 bases in between. The CDR3 here is CASSQDPGADTEAFF. The CDR3 coding sequence is TGTGCCAGCAGCCAAGATCCGGGGGCGGACACTGAAGCTTTCTTT.

This clonotype was picked up one time. Lacking the conserved final phenylalanine or tryptophan, this CDR3 likely reflects a read error. The V call is TRBV10-3, the J call TRBJ2-5, with D maybe TRBD1 (5 bases). Trimming shortened V by 6 bases and J by 4 bases, and 9 bases separated the two germline ends. This CDR3 comprises 12 residues. Germline V gene sequence: CDR1 ENHRY, CDR2 SYGVKD. Here the CDR3 DNA reads TGTGCCATCAGCCAGGGTGGAGAGACCCAGTACTAC. As protein: CAISQGGETQYY.

The chain combines TRBV5-1 with TRBJ1-1, with 9 positions matching TRBD1. With 3 bases clipped from V and 5 bases from J, the junction kept 2 bases outside the gene matches. There are 13 residues in the CDR3. Germline V CDR1 and CDR2: SGHRS, YFSETQ. CDR3 bases: TGCGCCAGCAGCTCGACAGGGGGAACTGAAGCTTTCTTT. The encoded protein is CASSSTGGTEAFF.

The V call is TRBV18, the J call TRBJ1-1, with 7 bases that match TRBD1. The CDR3 length is 14 residues. Germline trimming cut 3 bases from V and 4 bases from J; bases unmatched to any gene: 5. Germline V gene data show CDR1 as KGHSH and CDR2 as LQKENI. The CDR3: CASSPLTGSTEAFF. Written as DNA, the CDR3 is TGTGCCAGCTCACCTTTGACAGGGAGCACTGAAGCTTTCTTT.

CDR3 amino acids: CSVGGPYEQYF. CDR3 DNA sequence: TGCAGCGTTGGGGGTCCCTACGAGCAGTACTTC. The V call is TRBV29-1, the J call TRBJ2-7; no reliable D call. This CDR3 comprises 11 residues. CDR1 is SQVTM and CDR2 is ANQGSEA in the germline V gene. The germline V and J ends were trimmed by 4 bases and 2 bases, with 6 bases remaining between them.

This rearrangement joins TRBV20-1 to TRBJ1-5; perhaps TRBD1 as D (5 bases). The CDR3 totals 15 residues. Trimming removed 5 bases at V and 5 bases at J, with 19 bases between. CDR1 DFQATT and CDR2 SNEGSKA come from the germline V gene (reference sequence). The CDR3, as DNA: TGCAGTGCTCTCCCCGGGGGGAGTCTCTATCAGCCCCAGCATTTT. As protein: CSALPGGSLYQPQHF.

This clonotype has just a few counts. The chain uses TRBV5-1 and TRBJ2-7; D call uncertain. Deletions cut 3 bases from V and 0 bases from J, with 7 bases between. CDR1 is SGHRS, CDR2 YFSETQ, per germline. There are 13 residues in the CDR3. The CDR3 coding sequence is TGCGCCAGCAGCTCCGACGACTCCTACGAGCAGTACGTC. Translated: CASSSDDSYEQYV.

The table lists this clonotype with a few counts. V is TRBV6-5 and J is TRBJ1-2; 7 nucleotides agree with TRBD1. Trimming at V came to 4 bases and at J to 5 bases, leaving 7 bases not matched to a gene. Germline V lookup: CDR1 MNHEY, CDR2 SVGAGI. The length of the CDR3 is 14 residues. The CDR3 protein is CASSSGGRGYGYTF. The CDR3 DNA is TGTGCCAGCAGTTCCGGGGGCAGGGGGTATGGCTACACCTTC.

The J gene is TRBJ1-2, the V gene TRBV5-1; 7 bases are shared with TRBD1. V lost 1 base to trimming and J lost 2 bases; unmatched junction nucleotides: 2. The CDR3 runs to 14 residues. Germline assignment: CDR1 SGHRS and CDR2 YFSETQ. CDR3 protein: CASSLTTGNYGYTF. The CDR3 nucleotides read TGCGCCAGCAGCTTGACGACAGGGAACTATGGCTACACCTTC. Complete variable domain (other parts from reference TRBV5-1 and TRBJ1-2): KAGVTQTPRYLIKTRGQQVTLSCSPISGHRSVSWYQQTPGQGLQFLFEYFSETQRNKGNFPGRFSGRQFSNSRSEMNVSTLELGDSALYLCASSLTTGNYGYTFGSGTRLTVV.

This clonotype was picked up a small number of times. V is TRBV19 and J is TRBJ1-5, with unresolved D. CDR3 size: 12 residues. Germline V gene data show CDR1 as LNHDA and CDR2 as SQIVND (reference sequence). V lost 2 bases, J lost 5 bases, and 4 bases lay in between. The chain's CDR3 is CASSIRDQPQHF. In DNA form, the CDR3 reads TGTGCCAGTAGTATAAGGGATCAGCCCCAGCATTTT.

The gene calls are TRBV20-1 and TRBJ1-5; D gene uncertain. CDR1 is DFQATT and CDR2 is SNEGSKA in the germline V gene (reference sequence). Trimming took 2 bases from V and 3 from J, leaving 8 bases between them. The CDR3 covers 13 residues. CDR3 loop: CSARRVTNQPQHF. The CDR3 bases are TGCAGTGCTAGAAGGGTCACCAATCAGCCCCAGCATTTT.